Listed here are 15 T cell receptor beta chains from one sample, sequenced in a study of blood T cell repertoires in COVID-19. The method was immunoSEQ multiplex PCR; TCRdb's version includes in-frame clones alone and lacks a portion of them. This sample has roughly 97,000 clones, with roughly nine tenths found just once. What was sequenced was peripheral blood. The source of these receptors is a human donor in a cohort sampled during active COVID-19.

The chain carries TRBV29-1 and TRBJ1-2; 8 nucleotides line up with TRBD1. Trimming removed 0 bases from V and 13 bases from J; junction bases left unmatched: 10. This CDR3 region has 13 residues. Germline V gene sequence: CDR1 SQVTM, CDR2 ANQGSEA. The CDR3 sequence is CSVEEKRSGGRTF. CDR3 DNA sequence: TGCAGCGTTGAAGAAAAGAGGTCAGGGGGCCGCACCTTC.

As for this clone: At one end, the junction sequence differs from germline, possibly due to a read error. The chain has TRBV24-1 and TRBJ2-5; D gene ambiguous. The CDR3 has 15 amino acids. The germline gives CDR1 KGHDR, CDR2 SFDVKD. This chain's CDR3 is CATSDSGSRGEAQYF. CDR3 in DNA: TGTGCCACCAGTGATTCGGGTAGCAGAGGAGAGGCCCAGTACTTC.

As DNA, the CDR3 is TGTGCCTGGAGTGGGCAGGGCACTTCACCCCTCCACTTT. Encoded protein: CAWSGQGTSPLHF. The chain has TRBV30 and TRBJ1-6; weak D call: TRBD1 (5 bases). Trimming removed 1 base at V and 9 bases at J, with 10 bases between. CDR1 and CDR2 (germline): GTSNPN, SVGIG (reference sequence). The CDR3 totals 13 residues.

This sequence joins TRBV18 and TRBJ1-3; D uncertain. The germline CDR1 and CDR2 sequences are KGHSH and LQKENI. This CDR3 contains 16 residues. Trimming left V 3 bases short and J 0 bases short, with 12 bases between. The CDR3 DNA reads TGTGCCAGCTCACCTGGACGAGGGAACTCTGGAAACACCATATATTTT. It codes for CASSPGRGNSGNTIYF.

The rearrangement uses TRBV27 and TRBJ2-1; perhaps TRBD1 as D (5 bases). Trimming stripped 5 bases from V and 9 bases from J, with 17 bases between. The CDR3 totals 14 residues. Germline lookup yields CDR1 MNHEY and CDR2 SMNVEV (reference sequence). Written as DNA, the CDR3 is TGTGCCAGCAGTCGCCTTGTGGGGCAGGGTGAGCAGTTCTTC. Residues: CASSRLVGQGEQFF.

The chain links TRBV27 to TRBJ2-7; D not certain. The CDR3 spans 14 residues. Germline CDR1 MNHEY, CDR2 SMNVEV (reference sequence). V lost 3 bases, J lost 3 bases, and 12 bases lay in between. In DNA form, the CDR3 reads TGTGCCAGCAGTTTCGGTCCGAACCGCTACGAGCAGTACTTC. Its translation: CASSFGPNRYEQYF.

The chain joins TRBV6-5 to TRBJ1-1; a possible D gene is TRBD1 (5 bases). V lost 7 bases to trimming and J lost 1 base, with 13 bases between them. The CDR3 covers 14 residues. Per the germline V gene, CDR1 is MNHEY and CDR2 is SVGAGI. CDR3 in amino acids: CASTLRGKNTEAFF. CDR3 coding DNA: TGTGCCAGCACACTCCGGGGGAAGAACACTGAAGCTTTCTTT.

This chain joins TRBV12-3 or TRBV12-4 and TRBJ2-7; TRBD1 is a possible D gene (6 bases). This CDR3 comprises 13 residues. Trimming pared 8 bases from V and 1 base from J, leaving 12 bases between. The CDR3 region is CASDDGQSYEQYF. The DNA for the CDR3 is TGTGCCAGCGATGACGGACAGTCCTACGAGCAGTACTTC.

The J gene is TRBJ1-5, the V gene TRBV7-2; TRBD1 is a possible D gene (6 bases). The germline gives CDR1 SGHTA, CDR2 FQGNSA. The CDR3 covers 15 residues. The V end was cut by 1 base, the J end by 6 bases, with 13 bases between. The CDR3 nucleotides read TGTGCCAGCAGCTTAGACAGGGCCCCTTTTCAGCCCCAGCATTTT. This translates into CASSLDRAPFQPQHF. Using reference TRBV7-2 and TRBJ1-5 for the parts outside the CDR3, the full variable domain is GAGVSQSPSNKVTEKGKDVELRCDPISGHTALYWYRQSLGQGLEFLIYFQGNSAPDKSGLPSDRFSAERTGGSVSTLTIQRTQQEDSAVYLCASSLDRAPFQPQHFGDGTRLSIL.

This clone is a singleton in its sample. This chain connects TRBV7-8 to TRBJ2-3; TRBD2 matches 8 bases. The CDR3 consists of 18 residues. V trimming: 5 bases; J trimming: 0 bases; junction bases outside the gene matches: 13. In germline, CDR1 is SGHVS, CDR2 FQNEAQ. CDR3 amino acids: CASSIRGGGTRSTDTQYF. CDR3 bases: TGTGCCAGCAGCATTAGGGGAGGGGGGACTAGAAGCACAGATACGCAGTATTTT.

The V gene is TRBV5-1, the J gene TRBJ2-5; unclear D gene. The CDR3 contains 14 residues. The V end was cut by 2 bases, the J end by 1 base, with 9 bases between. Germline V CDR1 and CDR2: SGHRS, YFSETQ. The CDR3 spells CASSLSAVQETQYF. CDR3 in DNA: TGCGCCAGCAGCTTATCGGCGGTCCAAGAGACCCAGTACTTC.

This chain links TRBV18 with TRBJ1-1; D uncertain. The V end was cut by 6 bases, the J end by 1 base, with 12 bases between. This CDR3 is 14 amino acids long. Germline V gene sequence: CDR1 KGHSH, CDR2 LQKENI. The CDR3 protein is CASSPDAGNTEAFF. CDR3 nucleotides: TGTGCCAGCTCTCCCGATGCAGGGAACACTGAAGCTTTCTTT.

The chain recombines TRBV15 with TRBJ1-5, with D hard to call. Trimming pared 0 bases from V and 6 bases from J, leaving 6 bases between. Germline CDR1 LNHNV, CDR2 YYDKDF (reference sequence). The CDR3 sequence is 13 residues long. CDR3 sequence: CATSRDEGQPQHF. The CDR3 DNA follows: TGTGCCACCAGCAGAGATGAGGGTCAGCCCCAGCATTTT.

V and J are TRBV6-1 and TRBJ2-1, with a tentative D call TRBD1 (5 bases). The CDR3 spans 13 residues. Germline CDR1 reads MNHNS; CDR2 reads SASEGT. V gave up 0 bases and J gave up 10 bases, with 10 bases separating them. In DNA form, the CDR3 reads TGTGCCAGCAGTGAAGCCATCAAGGGGGAGCAGTTCTTC. It specifies CASSEAIKGEQFF.

This chain uses TRBV5-6 with TRBJ1-4, with 8 bases identical to TRBD1. From germline, CDR1 is SGHDT and CDR2 YYEEEE. The CDR3 is 16 amino acids. The J segment lost 8 bases and the V segment lost 4 bases, leaving 13 bases of the junction unmatched. The CDR3 sequence is CASSAPGQGEEEKLFF. The CDR3 DNA reads as TGTGCCAGCAGCGCCCCAGGACAGGGTGAGGAGGAAAAACTGTTTTTT.